Sequencing of this TCR beta chain was carried out in a study of metastatic and nonmetastatic thyroid tumors. This clone was seen a handful of times. All patients were untreated before thyroid surgery. Using MiXCR, TCRdb re-called clones from the PCR reads. The sample shows fewer than 20,000 clones, 25% of them seen only once. Specimen: adjacent normal tissue. The sequence was collected from a female donor with papillary thyroid cancer or a benign thyroid nodule (not recorded which). Some clones in this sample may be carry-over from other donors' samples.

The CDR3 sequence is CSVEVFGGNYEQYF. CDR3 DNA sequence: TGCAGCGTTGAAGTATTTGGAGGGAACTACGAGCAGTACTTC. V is TRBV29-1 and J is TRBJ2-7, with D perhaps TRBD2 (6 bases). V dropped 1 base and J dropped 3 bases, with 13 bases sitting between them. Germline V lookup: CDR1 SQVTM, CDR2 ANQGSEA. The CDR3 loop spans 14 amino acids.